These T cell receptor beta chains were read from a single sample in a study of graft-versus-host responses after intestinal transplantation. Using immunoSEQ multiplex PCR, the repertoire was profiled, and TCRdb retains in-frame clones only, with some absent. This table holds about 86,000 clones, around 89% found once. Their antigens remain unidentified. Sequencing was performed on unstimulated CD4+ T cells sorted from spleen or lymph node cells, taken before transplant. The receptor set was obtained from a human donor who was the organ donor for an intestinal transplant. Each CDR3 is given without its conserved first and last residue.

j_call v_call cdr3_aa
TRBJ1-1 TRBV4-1 ASSQEDRDTEAF
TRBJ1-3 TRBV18 ASSGGAPSGNTIY
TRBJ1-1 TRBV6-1 ASREQGITEAF
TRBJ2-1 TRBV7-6 ASSLGGTGDYNEQF
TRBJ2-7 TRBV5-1 ASSPGLAGRYYEQY
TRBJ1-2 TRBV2 ASRTITNYGYT
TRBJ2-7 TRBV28 ASTRAGTGSYEQY
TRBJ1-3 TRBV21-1 ASSKADRGPGNTIY
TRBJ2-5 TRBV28 ASSRRVKTQY
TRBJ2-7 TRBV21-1 ASSPTSQGRDYEQY
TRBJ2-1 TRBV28 ASTPGGRPGEQF
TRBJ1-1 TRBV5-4 ASGRPTDTEAF
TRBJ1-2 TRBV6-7 ASSWIRGEIPYGYT
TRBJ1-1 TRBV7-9 ASSLGRVTGDTEAF
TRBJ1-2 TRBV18 ASSRGQAAEGYT
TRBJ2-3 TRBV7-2 ASSPGRTDTQY
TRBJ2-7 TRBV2 ASGGSGSGLRAYEQY
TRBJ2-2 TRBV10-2 ASTPDRNTGELF
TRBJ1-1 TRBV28 ASSLWGTGKRTEAF
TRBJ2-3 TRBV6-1 ASSLWTGAGDTQY
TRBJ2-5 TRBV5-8 ASSLRGLGETQY
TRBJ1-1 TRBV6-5 ASRQPSVNTEAF
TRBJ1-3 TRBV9 ASSAYRVRASGNTIY
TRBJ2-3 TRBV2 ASTDGDTDTQY
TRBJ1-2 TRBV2 ASSEARGLPYT
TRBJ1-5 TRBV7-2 ASSLGGEQPQH
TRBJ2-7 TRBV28 ATLVYYEQY
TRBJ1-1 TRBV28 ASSELLQGNTEAF
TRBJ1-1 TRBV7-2 ASSLDRYTEAF
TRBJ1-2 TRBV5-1 ASSLEGHEGYT
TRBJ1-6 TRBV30 AWSAKDRGSDNSPLH
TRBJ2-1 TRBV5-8 ASSLTPAGDEQF
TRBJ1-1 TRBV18 ASSPEIGTEAF
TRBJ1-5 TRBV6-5 ASSPGGHSNQPQH
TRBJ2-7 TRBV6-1 ASSGQTYEQY
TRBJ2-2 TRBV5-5 ASSRGTGKAGELF
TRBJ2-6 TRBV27 ASSLGDSPSGANVLT
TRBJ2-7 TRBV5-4 ASSPDPTLYEQY
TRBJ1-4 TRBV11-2 ASSLSNGAGNEKLF
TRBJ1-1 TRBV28 ASRLMNTEAF
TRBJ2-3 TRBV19 ASSARDSGSSDTQY
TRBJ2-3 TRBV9 ASSAGGLAGGITDTQY
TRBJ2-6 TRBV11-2 ASSPGVIGAGANVLT
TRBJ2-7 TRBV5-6 ASSQTGESPTYEQY
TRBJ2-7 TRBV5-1 ASSLAGTREQY
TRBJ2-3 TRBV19 ASTGGRGTDTQY